These T cell receptor beta chains were read from a single sample in a study of T cell repertoires in cytomegalovirus infection. In TCRdb, the reads were re-called with MiXCR into one record per CDR3 protein. The sample has about 490,000 distinct CDR3 sequences, approximately 17% seen once. Sequencing was carried out using CD8+ T cells from PBMCs. The receptors here all came from a human donor in good health (CMV status not recorded). Some clones in this sample may be carry-over from other donors' samples. Each CDR3 is given with its conserved first and last residue. Each record gives: D gene, V gene, clone size, J gene, CDR3 DNA, CDR3 protein. The D gene is left open where the match is weak. Size tells how often a clone was seen (once, few, many) or the class of an expanded clone, and some rows leave it out.

D: NA
V: TRBV28
size: many
J: TRBJ2-1
DNA: TGTGCCAGCACCGGGACGGCCGATGAGCAGTTCTTC
CDR3: CASTGTADEQFF

D: NA
V: TRBV12-3/TRBV12-4
size: NA
J: TRBJ1-1
DNA: TGTGCCAGCAGACCACAGGGAATGGTCCAGGCTTTCTTT
CDR3: CASRPQGMVQAFF

D: TRBD2
V: TRBV6-4
size: once
J: TRBJ2-1
DNA: TGTGCCAGCAGTGAAGGGAGACTAGCGGCTAGGGCCTCCTACAATGAGCAGTTCTTC
CDR3: CASSEGRLAARASYNEQFF

D: NA
V: TRBV29-1
size: NA
J: TRBJ1-1
DNA: TGCAGCGTTGTGGGGGTGGGGGGGGAGAGGACTGAAGCTTTCTTT
CDR3: CSVVGVGGERTEAFF

D: TRBD2
V: TRBV7-2
size: many
J: TRBJ2-5
DNA: TGTGCCAGCAGCTTAAACCCACTAGCGGGGGGGCCTGAGACCCAGTACTTC
CDR3: CASSLNPLAGGPETQYF

D: TRBD2
V: TRBV9
size: NA
J: TRBJ2-1
DNA: TGTGCCAGCCACACCACGCGGGAGAAGGCCTACAATGAGCAGTTCTTC
CDR3: CASHTTREKAYNEQFF

D: TRBD2
V: TRBV5-6
size: NA
J: TRBJ2-7
DNA: TGTGCCAGCAGCTTGGCCGGGGGGGGCCTTGAGACCTACGAGCAGTACTTC
CDR3: CASSLAGGGLETYEQYF

D: TRBD1
V: TRBV4-1
size: many
J: TRBJ1-2
DNA: TGCGCCAGCAGCCAAGAGGGCCGGACAGGGGGACGAGGTGGCTACACCTTC
CDR3: CASSQEGRTGGRGGYTF

D: NA
V: TRBV28
size: many
J: TRBJ1-1
DNA: TGTGCCAGCAGGCTCGCAGGTAACACTGAAGCTTTCTTT
CDR3: CASRLAGNTEAFF

D: NA
V: TRBV15
size: many
J: TRBJ2-7
DNA: TGTGCCACCAGCAGAGACCGGGACCCCCTAGAGCAGTACTTC
CDR3: CATSRDRDPLEQYF

D: TRBD2
V: TRBV19
size: few
J: TRBJ2-7
DNA: TGTGCCAGTAGTATAGGCGGGAGAGCCTACGAGCAGTACTTC
CDR3: CASSIGGRAYEQYF

D: TRBD1
V: TRBV13
size: NA
J: TRBJ1-6
DNA: TGTGCCAGCAGCACCGGACAGGACAGCAATAATTCACCCCTCCACTTT
CDR3: CASSTGQDSNNSPLHF

D: NA
V: TRBV7-9
size: many
J: TRBJ2-7
DNA: TGTGCCAGCAGCGTCGGACAGAGGACCTACGAGCAGTACTTC
CDR3: CASSVGQRTYEQYF

D: TRBD1
V: TRBV9
size: NA
J: TRBJ1-2
DNA: TGTGCCAGCAGCGTAAATAGAGGGACAGGGAACTATGGCTACACCTTC
CDR3: CASSVNRGTGNYGYTF

D: TRBD1
V: TRBV6-1
size: NA
J: TRBJ2-7
DNA: TGTGCCAGCAGTGAAGCTGAGACAGGGGTCATCGAGCAGTACTTC
CDR3: CASSEAETGVIEQYF

D: NA
V: TRBV12-5
size: NA
J: TRBJ2-1
DNA: TGTGCTAGTGCTCGTCCTGGGGGGTTAAGTGAGCAGTTCTTC
CDR3: CASARPGGLSEQFF

D: NA
V: TRBV2
size: NA
J: TRBJ2-2
DNA: TGTGCCAGCAGTGAAAAGGGGACGATCACCGTGGAGCTGTTTTTT
CDR3: CASSEKGTITVELFF

D: TRBD2
V: TRBV7-9
size: many
J: TRBJ2-1
DNA: TGTGCCAGCATCCGGAGAGAGCGGGAGGGCCGGGATGAGCAGTTCTTC
CDR3: CASIRREREGRDEQFF

D: TRBD2
V: TRBV7-3
size: many
J: TRBJ2-7
DNA: TGTGCCAGCAGCCTTAGCGGGAAACGAGACGAGCAGTACTTC
CDR3: CASSLSGKRDEQYF

D: NA
V: TRBV19
size: many
J: TRBJ2-7
DNA: TGTGCCAGCGGGGACGCCACCTACGAGCAGTACTTC
CDR3: CASGDATYEQYF

D: TRBD1
V: TRBV7-9
size: NA
J: TRBJ1-2
DNA: TGTGCCAGCAGTTTGGACAGGGAAACGGGCTACACCTTC
CDR3: CASSLDRETGYTF

D: NA
V: TRBV11-3
size: NA
J: TRBJ2-1
DNA: TGTGCCAGCAGCTCATCGACTAGTACCTACAATGAGCAGTTCTTC
CDR3: CASSSSTSTYNEQFF

D: NA
V: TRBV12-3/TRBV12-4
size: NA
J: TRBJ1-1
DNA: TGTGCCAGCAGTTATAGACAGATGAACACTGAAGCTTTCTTT
CDR3: CASSYRQMNTEAFF

D: NA
V: TRBV18
size: few
J: TRBJ1-2
DNA: TGTGCCAGCTCACCATCCAAAAGTGAGGCAGCTACTAACTATGGCTACACCTTC
CDR3: CASSPSKSEAATNYGYTF

D: NA
V: TRBV6-5
size: few
J: TRBJ2-7
DNA: TGTGCCAGCAGTTACAGGGGGGGGACCTACGAGCAGTACTTC
CDR3: CASSYRGGTYEQYF

D: NA
V: TRBV6-1
size: NA
J: TRBJ1-5
DNA: TGTGCCAGCATTTTTAAGGACAGTTACAATCAGCCCCAGCATTTT
CDR3: CASIFKDSYNQPQHF

D: TRBD1
V: TRBV2
size: few
J: TRBJ1-2
DNA: TGTGCCAGCCTCCATAAATTCCCCCCGAGGACAGGAAAGAACTATGGCTACACCTTC
CDR3: CASLHKFPPRTGKNYGYTF

D: NA
V: TRBV7-8
size: many
J: TRBJ2-7
DNA: TGTGCCAGCAGCCCTGAAGGCACAGTAAGCTACGAGCAGTACTTC
CDR3: CASSPEGTVSYEQYF

D: NA
V: TRBV7-6
size: many
J: TRBJ2-1
DNA: TGTGCCAGCAGCCCCGGGCCTCGCTCATACAATGAGCAGTTCTTC
CDR3: CASSPGPRSYNEQFF

D: NA
V: TRBV6-1
size: NA
J: TRBJ1-1
DNA: TGTGCCAGCAGCGTCGGACGGCCTGTAGCTTTCTTT
CDR3: CASSVGRPVAFF

D: NA
V: TRBV27
size: many
J: TRBJ1-2
DNA: TGTGCCAGCAGCCTCGCGGGGGGCACTAGCGGCTACACCTTC
CDR3: CASSLAGGTSGYTF

D: NA
V: TRBV25-1
size: NA
J: TRBJ1-2
DNA: TGTGCCAGCAGTGAGGGAGGGACGGCATATGGCTACACCTTC
CDR3: CASSEGGTAYGYTF

D: NA
V: TRBV28
size: NA
J: TRBJ2-2
DNA: TGTGCCAGCAGTTCTCTCGGTGGGTACACCGGGGAGCTGTTTTTT
CDR3: CASSSLGGYTGELFF

D: TRBD1
V: TRBV5-1
size: NA
J: TRBJ2-7
DNA: TGCGCCAGCAGCCCCGCAGGGGGTTTCGACGAGCAGTACTTC
CDR3: CASSPAGGFDEQYF

D: TRBD1
V: TRBV20-1
size: few
J: TRBJ2-7
DNA: TGCAGTGCTAGTTTACAGGGGGCTTATCGGTACGAGCAGTACTTC
CDR3: CSASLQGAYRYEQYF

D: NA
V: TRBV11-2
size: many
J: TRBJ1-2
DNA: TGTGCCAGCAGCTTAGACCGGGACCCAGCCCCGGGCTACACCTTC
CDR3: CASSLDRDPAPGYTF

D: TRBD1
V: TRBV5-1
size: NA
J: TRBJ1-4
DNA: TGCGCCAGCAGCTTAAGGGACAGGCGGGGTGAAAAACTGTTTTTT
CDR3: CASSLRDRRGEKLFF

D: TRBD2
V: TRBV28
size: NA
J: TRBJ2-7
DNA: TGTGCCAGCAGTGGGGTGACTAGCAGGTCCTACGAGCAGTACTTC
CDR3: CASSGVTSRSYEQYF

D: TRBD1
V: TRBV5-6
size: NA
J: TRBJ1-4
DNA: TGTGCCAGCAGCTTGGCAGGCCAGGGGGATGAAAAACTGTTTTTT
CDR3: CASSLAGQGDEKLFF

D: TRBD2
V: TRBV7-3
size: many
J: TRBJ2-3
DNA: TGTGCCAGCAGCCATAGCGGGGGGGTCACAGATACGCAGTATTTT
CDR3: CASSHSGGVTDTQYF